This is a list of T cell receptor beta chains from one sample in a study of beta chain features in type 1 diabetes. This table comes from immunoSEQ multiplex PCR, and its TCRdb copy is limited to in-frame clones, with some not included. The data hold about 640,000 clones, with 9.5% to 15% observed a single time. Specimen: naive CD4+ T cells from blood. These receptors came from a man younger than 40 with type 1 diabetes. The CDR3 runs from the conserved cysteine through the conserved F or W. D genes are given only for firm matches. Not all rows give a size; the values are once, few, many and, for expanded clones, a class.

v_call	clone_size	d_call	j_call	cdr3_nt	cdr3_aa
TRBV7-2	once	TRBD1	TRBJ1-5	TGTGCCAGCAGCTTCTTGGGGGACAGCTATCAGCCCCAGCATTTT	CASSFLGDSYQPQHF
TRBV7-2	.	TRBD2	TRBJ2-3	TGTGCCAGCAGCTCTCCCGAGACTAGCGGCTCCTCTAGCACAGATACGCAGTATTTT	CASSSPETSGSSSTDTQYF
TRBV4-2	.	TRBD2	TRBJ2-5	TGTGCCAGCAGCCCAGGGACTAGCGGGGGGATTGGAGAGACCCAGTACTTC	CASSPGTSGGIGETQYF
TRBV10-2	.	.	TRBJ2-5	TGCGCCAGCAGTGACCGGGCCCATTGGGAGACCCAGTACTTC	CASSDRAHWETQYF
TRBV5-1	.	.	TRBJ2-3	TGCGCCAGCAGCTTGGTAAAGAGCACAGATACGCAGTATTTT	CASSLVKSTDTQYF
TRBV6-4	few	.	TRBJ2-3	TGTGCCAGCAGTAGGGACTGGATTAGCACAGATACGCAGTATTTT	CASSRDWISTDTQYF
TRBV30	.	TRBD1	TRBJ1-6	TGTGCCTGGAGAACAGGGGAATACTCACCCCTCCACTTT	CAWRTGEYSPLHF
TRBV10-3	few	.	TRBJ1-1	TGTGCCATCAGTGAGGGTCTGAACACTGAAGCTTTCTTT	CAISEGLNTEAFF
TRBV18	.	TRBD1	TRBJ1-5	TGTGCCAGCTCAGTATTGACAGGGGACAATCAGCCCCAGCATTTT	CASSVLTGDNQPQHF
TRBV7-2	.	.	TRBJ1-2	TGTGCCAGCAGCTACTCCACAGAGAACTATGGCTACACCTTC	CASSYSTENYGYTF
TRBV6-6	.	.	TRBJ2-4	TGTGCCAGCAGTCCAAAGCGCCAGGGTGCTTTGGGCATTCAGTACTTC	CASSPKRQGALGIQYF
TRBV4-1	few	TRBD1	TRBJ2-3	TGCGCCAGCAGCCAAAGGGACAGAAATACAGATACGCAGTATTTT	CASSQRDRNTDTQYF
TRBV4-3	.	TRBD2	TRBJ2-7	TGCGCCAGCAGCCAAGGACAAACTAGCGGGCTTACCTACGAGCAGTACTTC	CASSQGQTSGLTYEQYF
TRBV4-3	few	.	TRBJ1-2	TGCGCCAGCAGCCAAGATCCAGGGAACGCGGCGATTAACTATGGCTACACCTTC	CASSQDPGNAAINYGYTF
TRBV7-9	few	TRBD2	TRBJ2-1	TGTGCCAGCAGCCCGGGGGGGAGCTCCTACAATGAGCAGTTCTTC	CASSPGGSSYNEQFF
TRBV15	.	.	TRBJ2-3	TGTGCCACCAGCAGAGATAAGGGCACAGATACGCAGTATTTT	CATSRDKGTDTQYF
TRBV9	.	.	TRBJ1-1	TGTGCCAGCAGCGTAGGCTCCGTACTGCAAAACACTGAAGCTTTCTTT	CASSVGSVLQNTEAFF
TRBV4-1	.	.	TRBJ2-5	TGCGCCAGCAGCCAAGGACCGAGGAGGGGACTGCAAGAGACCCAGTACTTC	CASSQGPRRGLQETQYF
TRBV18	few	.	TRBJ2-1	TGTGCCAGCTCACGGTTTGAGGCCGGGGCGCGCCAGAATGAGCAGTTCTTC	CASSRFEAGARQNEQFF
TRBV6-6	.	.	TRBJ2-5	TGTGCCAGCAGTTACCAGGACTGGGAGACCCAGTACTTC	CASSYQDWETQYF